These T cell receptor beta chains were read from a single sample in a study of T cells in Graves' hyperthyroidism and ophthalmopathy. TCRdb redid the calling of the multiplex PCR reads with MiXCR, one entry per CDR3 protein. This sample has 600,000 to 900,000 distinct CDR3 sequences, with 16% found just once. The sequencing sample was made of blood. The receptors come from a young man with Graves' hyperthyroidism. CDR3s include the opening cysteine and the closing phenylalanine or tryptophan. The D gene is left open where the match is weak. Clone size is not always given. Where it is, it says once, few, many or a class for expanded clones.

len	v_gene	j_gene	abundance	d_gene	CDR3aa	CDR3nt
15	TRBV5-1	TRBJ2-5	-	TRBD2	CAGSRTSGTQETQYF	TGCGCCGGCAGCAGGACTAGCGGGACCCAAGAGACCCAGTACTTC
14	TRBV12-3/TRBV12-4	TRBJ2-1	many	TRBD2	CASSPPLAGDEQFF	TGTGCCAGCAGTCCCCCACTAGCGGGAGATGAGCAGTTCTTC
15	TRBV2	TRBJ1-5	-	-	CASRRAGVGDQPQHF	TGTGCCAGCCGCAGGGCCGGGGTGGGGGACCAGCCCCAGCATTTT
15	TRBV6-1	TRBJ2-7	-	TRBD2	CASSPTAGISYEQYF	TGTGCCAGCAGTCCTACAGCGGGAATCTCCTACGAGCAGTACTTC
15	TRBV18	TRBJ2-7	many	TRBD2	CASSPALAGRYEQYF	TGTGCCAGCTCACCAGCGCTAGCGGGCCGCTACGAGCAGTACTTC
14	TRBV5-1	TRBJ2-2	-	-	CASSQRVGTGELFF	TGCGCCAGCAGCCAAAGGGTGGGCACCGGGGAGCTGTTTTTT
16	TRBV15	TRBJ2-7	few	-	CATSTRSGGGGDEQYF	TGTGCCACCAGCACAAGATCTGGGGGAGGAGGGGACGAGCAGTACTTC
17	TRBV6-5	TRBJ2-3	-	TRBD1	CASSYRTGVLSTDTQYF	TGTGCCAGCAGTTACCGGACAGGGGTTCTTAGCACAGATACGCAGTATTTT
11	TRBV20-1	TRBJ2-3	few	-	CSGQGTDTQYF	TGCAGTGGACAGGGCACAGATACGCAGTATTTT
13	TRBV6-1	TRBJ1-1	many	TRBD1	CASSLNRGTEAFF	TGTGCCAGCAGCTTAAACAGGGGTACTGAAGCTTTCTTT
13	TRBV5-8	TRBJ2-1	-	TRBD2	CATRGERYNEQFF	TGTGCCACCCGGGGGGAACGGTACAATGAGCAGTTCTTC
12	TRBV11-2	TRBJ2-7	many	-	CASSLSGFEQYF	TGTGCCAGCAGCTTATCTGGTTTCGAGCAGTACTTC
12	TRBV29-1	TRBJ2-5	-	-	CSGRIDKETQYF	TGCAGCGGGAGAATAGACAAAGAGACCCAGTACTTC
14	TRBV12-5	TRBJ2-7	many	-	CASGLVSGSYEQYF	TGTGCTAGTGGTTTGGTCAGCGGCTCCTACGAGCAGTACTTC
15	TRBV20-1	TRBJ2-5	many	-	CSASPVKQEQETQYF	TGCAGTGCTAGTCCAGTGAAGCAGGAACAAGAGACCCAGTACTTC
13	TRBV7-2	TRBJ1-1	many	-	CASSLEGGGEAFF	TGTGCCAGCAGCTTAGAGGGAGGCGGTGAAGCTTTCTTT
13	TRBV5-1	TRBJ2-2	-	-	CASSRVGSGELFF	TGTGCCAGCAGTAGGGTTGGTTCCGGGGAGCTGTTTTTT
16	TRBV30	TRBJ2-1	many	TRBD2	CAWSTSLAGPYNEQFF	TGTGCCTGGAGTACCTCTCTAGCGGGCCCCTACAATGAGCAGTTCTTC
12	TRBV29-1	TRBJ2-7	-	-	CSVRGSSYEQYF	TGCAGCGTTCGGGGGAGCTCCTACGAGCAGTACTTC
13	TRBV6-2/TRBV6-3	TRBJ1-1	many	-	CASRPLGGTEAFF	TGTGCCAGCCGACCCTTGGGAGGGACTGAAGCTTTCTTT
15	TRBV2	TRBJ2-7	many	-	CASREPGLSSYEQYF	TGTGCCAGCAGGGAACCGGGACTGAGCTCCTACGAGCAGTACTTC
14	TRBV18	TRBJ2-2	many	-	CAGTRERNTGELFF	TGTGCCGGAACGAGGGAAAGGAACACCGGGGAGCTGTTTTTT
14	TRBV20-1	TRBJ1-5	few	-	CSARDPGFNQPQHF	TGCAGTGCTAGAGACCCAGGGTTCAATCAGCCCCAGCATTTT
13	TRBV25-1	TRBJ2-5	-	TRBD1	CASSAETGETQYF	TGTGCCAGCAGTGCGGAGACAGGGGAGACCCAGTACTTC
14	TRBV30	TRBJ1-3	-	-	CAWSVRRVQNTIYF	TGTGCCTGGAGTGTACGCAGGGTACAGAACACCATATATTTT
14	TRBV3-1	TRBJ2-7	many	-	CASTNGPLVSEQYF	TGTGCCAGCACAAATGGACCCCTTGTCAGCGAGCAGTACTTC
15	TRBV11-2	TRBJ2-4	many	-	CASSGRETTKNIQYF	TGTGCCAGCAGCGGCCGCGAGACAACCAAAAACATTCAGTACTTC
16	TRBV28	TRBJ2-7	-	-	CASSSSQRVGFLEQYF	TGTGCCAGCAGTTCCTCCCAACGGGTAGGGTTTCTCGAGCAGTACTTC
16	TRBV29-1	TRBJ2-6	-	-	CSVLGQGRSGANVLTF	TGCAGCGTTCTTGGCCAGGGAAGGTCTGGGGCCAACGTCCTGACTTTC
14	TRBV24-1	TRBJ1-1	few	TRBD1	CATSEHTGGTEAFF	TGTGCCACCAGTGAACACACAGGGGGCACTGAAGCTTTCTTT
13	TRBV6-1	TRBJ1-1	few	-	CASRRGVNTEAFF	TGTGCCAGCAGGCGAGGAGTGAACACTGAAGCTTTCTTT
15	TRBV7-2	TRBJ2-1	-	-	CASSHGGNSYNEQFF	TGTGCCAGCAGCCACGGGGGCAATTCCTACAATGAGCAGTTCTTC
15	TRBV24-1	TRBJ1-4	few	-	CATSDAGATNEKLFF	TGTGCCACCAGTGATGCAGGGGCAACTAATGAAAAACTGTTTTTT
12	TRBV11-3	TRBJ2-1	many	-	CASSHLAGEQFF	TGTGCCAGCAGCCACCTGGCAGGTGAGCAGTTCTTC
11	TRBV20-1	TRBJ2-3	few	-	CSARVWDTQYF	TGCAGTGCTAGAGTATGGGATACGCAGTATTTT
18	TRBV27	TRBJ2-2	few	TRBD1	CASSLWWSGTGDTGELFF	TGTGCCAGCAGTTTATGGTGGTCCGGGACAGGGGACACCGGGGAGCTGTTTTTT
11	TRBV29-1	TRBJ1-1	-	-	CSVNGNTEAFF	TGCAGCGTCAATGGGAACACTGAAGCTTTCTTT
16	TRBV12-3/TRBV12-4	TRBJ1-3	-	-	CASSPPSGHSGNTIYF	TGTGCCAGCAGTCCCCCCAGCGGACACTCTGGAAACACCATATATTTT
13	TRBV29-1	TRBJ2-5	-	TRBD1	CSVRDSLLETQYF	TGCAGCGTCCGGGACAGCCTTTTAGAGACCCAGTACTTC
16	TRBV28	TRBJ2-7	many	TRBD2	CASNPRPGTTSYEQYF	TGTGCCAGCAATCCTCGTCCCGGGACTACCTCCTACGAGCAGTACTTC
11	TRBV20-1	TRBJ2-5	many	-	CSGKRRETQYF	TGCAGTGGGAAGAGGAGGGAGACCCAGTACTTC
15	TRBV6-1	TRBJ1-1	few	-	CASSQYTGTGTEAFF	TGTGCCAGCAGTCAATACACAGGGACCGGCACTGAAGCTTTCTTT
17	TRBV19	TRBJ1-1	-	-	CASSMGIRGLMNTEAFF	TGTGCCAGTAGTATGGGAATTCGGGGCCTAATGAACACTGAAGCTTTCTTT
12	TRBV5-1	TRBJ2-1	-	-	CASSSTRNEQFF	TGCGCCAGCAGCTCAACTAGGAATGAGCAGTTCTTC
13	TRBV20-1	TRBJ2-7	few	TRBD1	CSARDRFSLEQYF	TGCAGTGCTAGGGACAGGTTTTCGTTAGAGCAGTACTTC
15	TRBV7-8	TRBJ2-7	few	-	CASSQGRFLSYEQYF	TGTGCCAGCAGCCAGGGACGGTTCTTATCCTACGAGCAGTACTTC
15	TRBV28	TRBJ2-1	few	TRBD2	CASNFRLAGESEQFF	TGTGCCAGCAATTTCAGGCTAGCGGGAGAGAGTGAGCAGTTCTTC
14	TRBV11-2	TRBJ1-4	-	-	CASSLDYIGEKLFF	TGTGCCAGCAGCTTAGATTACATCGGGGAAAAACTGTTTTTT
16	TRBV9	TRBJ2-1	-	TRBD1	CASSATGTAAYNEQFF	TGTGCCAGCAGCGCCACCGGGACAGCGGCCTACAATGAGCAGTTCTTC
15	TRBV12-3/TRBV12-4	TRBJ2-1	-	TRBD1	CASSLAPGQGPEQFF	TGTGCCAGCAGTTTAGCCCCGGGACAGGGGCCTGAGCAGTTCTTC
12	TRBV6-1	TRBJ2-6	many	-	CASQPGANVLTF	TGTGCCAGCCAACCTGGGGCCAACGTCCTGACTTTC
16	TRBV6-6	TRBJ2-3	-	-	CASSYSGGIPPDTQYF	TGTGCCAGCAGTTACTCCGGCGGGATCCCCCCAGATACGCAGTATTTT
11	TRBV20-1	TRBJ2-1	many	-	CSARINNEQFF	TGCAGTGCTAGAATCAACAATGAGCAGTTCTTC
14	TRBV11-1	TRBJ1-2	-	-	CASSLQGGVYGYTF	TGTGCCAGCAGCTTACAAGGCGGGGTCTATGGCTACACCTTC
15	TRBV20-1	TRBJ2-4	many	TRBD2	CSASYPGGAKNIQYF	TGCAGTGCTAGTTACCCGGGGGGGGCCAAAAACATTCAGTACTTC
15	TRBV7-8	TRBJ2-7	-	-	CASSLALAGPYEQYF	TGTGCCAGCAGCTTAGCGCTGGCAGGTCCCTACGAGCAGTACTTC
14	TRBV18	TRBJ2-7	-	-	CASSPTLFSYEQYF	TGTGCCAGCTCACCAACCTTATTCTCCTACGAGCAGTACTTC